This T cell receptor (beta chain) was observed in a study of cytomegalovirus exposure and HLA in healthy donors. Study background: In an earlier analysis, 90 million to 130 million unique TCR beta sequences were found from about 180 million T cells. Study-wide findings and caveats: Per a prior analysis, the majority of TCR beta V segments were productive roughly 87% or roughly 30% of the time. Presence/absence results assume similar sequencing depth per donor, which may not hold. The authors considered a cluster of highly shared sequence variants likely to be a sequencing artifact.

As to this clone: Antigen: not known.

Primers included in the PCR were 60 Vbeta and 13 Jbeta primers. Using immunoSEQ multiplex PCR, the repertoire was profiled, and TCRdb retains in-frame clones only, with some absent. The sample records over 150,000 clones, around 81% being singletons. Trimming left V 0 bases short and J 7 bases short, with 16 bases between. CDR3 length: 15 residues. Germline V gives CDR1 SGHNT, CDR2 YYREEE (reference sequence). The receptor comes from a woman aged 50 to 65 in good health and CMV-seronegative. The specimen sequenced was PBMCs. The chain recombines TRBV5-4 with TRBJ1-1; D is uncertain. The CDR3: CASSLGLSEGDEAFF. CDR3 DNA sequence: TGTGCCAGCAGCTTGGGGTTGAGTGAGGGAGATGAAGCTTTCTTT.